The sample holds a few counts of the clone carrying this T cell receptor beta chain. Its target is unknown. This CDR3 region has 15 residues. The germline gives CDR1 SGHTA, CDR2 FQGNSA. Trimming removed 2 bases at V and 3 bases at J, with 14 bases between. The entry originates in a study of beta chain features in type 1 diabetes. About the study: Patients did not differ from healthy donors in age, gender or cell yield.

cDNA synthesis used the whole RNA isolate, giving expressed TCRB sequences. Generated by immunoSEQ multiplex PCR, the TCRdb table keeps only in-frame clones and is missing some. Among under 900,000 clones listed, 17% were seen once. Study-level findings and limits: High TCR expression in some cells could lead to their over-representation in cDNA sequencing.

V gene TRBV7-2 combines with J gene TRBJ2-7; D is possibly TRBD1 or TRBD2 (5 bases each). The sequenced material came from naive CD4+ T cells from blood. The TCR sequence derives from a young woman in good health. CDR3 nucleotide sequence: TGTGCCAGCAGCTTAATGGGGACCCTTCACTACGAGCAGTACTTC. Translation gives CASSLMGTLHYEQYF.